This is a list of T cell receptor beta chains from one sample in a study of blood T cell repertoires in COVID-19. Only in-frame clones appear in the TCRdb table, and some are missing; sequencing was by immunoSEQ multiplex PCR. In the table there are fewer than 500,000 clones, 70% to 90% of which are singletons. Sequences were obtained from PBMCs or T cells enriched from blood (not recorded which). The source of these receptors is a woman aged 18 to 35 with acute COVID-19. The CDR3 runs from the conserved cysteine through the conserved F or W. Fields, in order: J gene, clone size, V gene, D gene, CDR3 DNA, CDR3 protein. A D gene is named only where the DNA matches it firmly. Size values are once, few and many counts, or a class for expanded clones, and some rows have none.

J: TRBJ2-1; size: once; V: TRBV27; D: NA; DNA: TGTGCCAGCAGGTGGGGCGGGATAGGTAACAATGAGCAGTTCTTC; CDR3: CASRWGGIGNNEQFF
J: TRBJ1-5; size: NA; V: TRBV6-1; D: NA; DNA: TGTGCCAGCAGTGACAGCGTTAGCAATCAGCCCCAGCATTTT; CDR3: CASSDSVSNQPQHF
J: TRBJ1-1; size: NA; V: TRBV2; D: NA; DNA: TGTGCCAGCAGTGATCCAGGGGCGGGGAACACTGAAGCTTTCTTT; CDR3: CASSDPGAGNTEAFF
J: TRBJ2-3; size: NA; V: TRBV6-2/TRBV6-3; D: NA; DNA: TGTGCCAGCAGTTATTCCGACCTAACGACAGTTAGCACAGATACGCAGTATTTT; CDR3: CASSYSDLTTVSTDTQYF
J: TRBJ2-7; size: NA; V: TRBV4-1; D: TRBD1; DNA: TGCGCCAGCAGCCAAGTGGGACAGGGACCCCCCTACGAGCAGTACTTC; CDR3: CASSQVGQGPPYEQYF
J: TRBJ2-1; size: NA; V: TRBV27; D: TRBD2; DNA: TGTGCCAGCAGCCGCGGGGGGGTTTACAATGAGCAGTTCTTC; CDR3: CASSRGGVYNEQFF
J: TRBJ1-1; size: NA; V: TRBV12-3/TRBV12-4; D: NA; DNA: TGTGCCAGCACCCCGCGGGGCATACCGGCTTTCTTT; CDR3: CASTPRGIPAFF
J: TRBJ2-7; size: NA; V: TRBV12-3/TRBV12-4; D: NA; DNA: TGTGCCAGCAGTCACCGGACAGCCTACGAGCAGTACTTC; CDR3: CASSHRTAYEQYF
J: TRBJ2-1; size: NA; V: TRBV7-9; D: TRBD2; DNA: TGTGCCAGCAGTACAATAGCGGGGAGGTTCTACAATGAGCAGTTCTTC; CDR3: CASSTIAGRFYNEQFF
J: TRBJ1-6; size: NA; V: TRBV28; D: NA; DNA: TGTGCCAGCAATACCGGGACAAATAATTCACCCCTCCACTTT; CDR3: CASNTGTNNSPLHF
J: TRBJ2-7; size: NA; V: TRBV3-1/TRBV3-2; D: NA; DNA: TGTGCCAGCAGCCAAACCAACATCTACGAGCAGTACTTC; CDR3: CASSQTNIYEQYF
J: TRBJ1-1; size: NA; V: TRBV7-2; D: TRBD1; DNA: TGTGCCAGCAGCTCGATTCCCACAGGGGGCACTGAAGCTTTCTTT; CDR3: CASSSIPTGGTEAFF
J: TRBJ2-1; size: NA; V: TRBV7-9; D: TRBD2; DNA: TGTGCCAGCAGCCATCTCGCGGGGGCCTACAATGAGCAGTTCTTC; CDR3: CASSHLAGAYNEQFF
J: TRBJ1-2; size: NA; V: TRBV2; D: TRBD1; DNA: TGTGCCAGCAGAACAACAGGGGGCGGTTACTATGGCTACACCTTC; CDR3: CASRTTGGGYYGYTF
J: TRBJ2-1; size: NA; V: TRBV12-3/TRBV12-4; D: NA; DNA: TGTGCCAGCAGACTTTCTAGTGCTGAGCAGTTCTTC; CDR3: CASRLSSAEQFF
J: TRBJ2-2; size: NA; V: TRBV7-9; D: NA; DNA: TGTGCCAGCAGCTTATTCACCGGCACCGGGGAGCTGTTTTTT; CDR3: CASSLFTGTGELFF
J: TRBJ1-6; size: NA; V: TRBV7-8; D: NA; DNA: TGTGCCAGCAGCTTAACAGGGTATTTGAATTCACCCCTCCACTTT; CDR3: CASSLTGYLNSPLHF
J: TRBJ2-1; size: once; V: TRBV29-1; D: NA; DNA: TGCAGCGGAATTTACGGAGACTCCTACAATGAGCAGTTCTTC; CDR3: CSGIYGDSYNEQFF
J: TRBJ2-7; size: once; V: TRBV7-9; D: NA; DNA: TGTGCCAGCAGCTTCATCCAAGAGGTGCAGTACTTC; CDR3: CASSFIQEVQYF
J: TRBJ2-3; size: NA; V: TRBV9; D: NA; DNA: TGTGCCAGCAGCGTAGATGAGGGTGGGGCAGATACGCAGTATTTT; CDR3: CASSVDEGGADTQYF
J: TRBJ1-1; size: NA; V: TRBV6-2/TRBV6-3; D: NA; DNA: TGTGCCAGCAGTTACCCATACACTGAAGCTTTCTTT; CDR3: CASSYPYTEAFF
J: TRBJ1-5; size: NA; V: TRBV5-1; D: TRBD1; DNA: TGCGCCAGCAGCTTGGCCGGACAGGCGGGTCAGCCCCAGCATTTT; CDR3: CASSLAGQAGQPQHF
J: TRBJ1-2; size: NA; V: TRBV5-6; D: NA; DNA: TGTGCCAGCAGCTTAGGCGGAGTCTACACCTTC; CDR3: CASSLGGVYTF
J: TRBJ1-3; size: NA; V: TRBV19; D: TRBD1; DNA: TGTGCCAGTAGTAGGGACAGGGGCGCGGGAAACACCATATATTTT; CDR3: CASSRDRGAGNTIYF
J: TRBJ1-3; size: once; V: TRBV28; D: TRBD1; DNA: TGTGCCAGCAGGTACGGGACAGGGGCATTCCGCTCTGGAAACACCATATATTTT; CDR3: CASRYGTGAFRSGNTIYF
J: TRBJ1-6; size: NA; V: TRBV4-3; D: TRBD1; DNA: TGCGCCAGCAGCCACCAGGACAGGGGACATTCACCCCTCCACTTT; CDR3: CASSHQDRGHSPLHF
J: TRBJ1-1; size: NA; V: TRBV7-9; D: NA; DNA: TGTGCCAGCAGGCGTAACAGTAACACTGAAGCTTTCTTT; CDR3: CASRRNSNTEAFF
J: TRBJ2-1; size: NA; V: TRBV9; D: TRBD2; DNA: TGTGCCAGCAGCGTCTATCCGGGAGGGCCGGGAAATGAGCAGTTCTTC; CDR3: CASSVYPGGPGNEQFF
J: TRBJ2-2; size: NA; V: TRBV10-1; D: NA; DNA: TGCGCCAGCAGTTCCCTCCTCGGGGATTCCGGGGAGCTGTTTTTT; CDR3: CASSSLLGDSGELFF
J: TRBJ1-6; size: NA; V: TRBV4-1; D: TRBD1; DNA: TGCGCCAGCAGCCTAGAACCCCCGGGACAGGGAGCTGGTTCACCCCTCCACTTT; CDR3: CASSLEPPGQGAGSPLHF
J: TRBJ2-7; size: NA; V: TRBV5-6; D: NA; DNA: TGTGCCAGCAGCGGACCCGACAGGCTTGGGGCCTCCTACGAGCAGTACTTC; CDR3: CASSGPDRLGASYEQYF
J: TRBJ1-1; size: NA; V: TRBV4-2; D: NA; DNA: TGTGCCAGCAGCCAAGACGGCCCAAGGGGTAACACTGAAGCTTTCTTT; CDR3: CASSQDGPRGNTEAFF
J: TRBJ1-1; size: NA; V: TRBV12-3/TRBV12-4; D: TRBD1; DNA: TGTGCCAGCCTCCCCAGGGGGGACACTGAAGCTTTCTTT; CDR3: CASLPRGDTEAFF
J: TRBJ2-1; size: NA; V: TRBV30; D: NA; DNA: TGTGCCTGGACAGACAGAAACAATGAGCAGTTCTTC; CDR3: CAWTDRNNEQFF
J: TRBJ1-1; size: NA; V: TRBV29-1; D: NA; DNA: TGCAGCGCCAGGGGTTCGGGGGGCGCGACTGAAGCTTTCTTT; CDR3: CSARGSGGATEAFF
J: TRBJ2-2; size: once; V: TRBV4-3; D: NA; DNA: TGCGCCAGCAGCCAAGAGGGCTTGGGAAGACTCCGGGGCGGGGAGCTGTTTTTT; CDR3: CASSQEGLGRLRGGELFF
J: TRBJ2-7; size: NA; V: TRBV10-3; D: TRBD1; DNA: TGTGCCATCAGTGAGACAGGGGACACCTACGAGCAGTACTTC; CDR3: CAISETGDTYEQYF
J: TRBJ2-7; size: once; V: TRBV27; D: NA; DNA: TGTGCCAGCGGCACGAACTACTACGAGCAGTACTTC; CDR3: CASGTNYYEQYF
J: TRBJ1-1; size: NA; V: TRBV28; D: NA; DNA: TGTGCCAGCAGTCCCACTCGGGGGACCTTGAACACTGAAGCTTTCTTT; CDR3: CASSPTRGTLNTEAFF
J: TRBJ2-1; size: NA; V: TRBV9; D: TRBD2; DNA: TGTGCCAGCAGCTCCCACATTAGCGGGAGTTCCTACAATGAGCAGTTCTTC; CDR3: CASSSHISGSSYNEQFF
J: TRBJ2-7; size: NA; V: TRBV27; D: NA; DNA: TGTGCCAGCAGTCCCGGACAGTTTGCCGGGGCCTACGAGCAGTACTTC; CDR3: CASSPGQFAGAYEQYF
J: TRBJ1-3; size: NA; V: TRBV30; D: NA; DNA: TGTGCCTGGCTTAACCGAGAGGTCTCTGGAAACACCATATATTTT; CDR3: CAWLNREVSGNTIYF